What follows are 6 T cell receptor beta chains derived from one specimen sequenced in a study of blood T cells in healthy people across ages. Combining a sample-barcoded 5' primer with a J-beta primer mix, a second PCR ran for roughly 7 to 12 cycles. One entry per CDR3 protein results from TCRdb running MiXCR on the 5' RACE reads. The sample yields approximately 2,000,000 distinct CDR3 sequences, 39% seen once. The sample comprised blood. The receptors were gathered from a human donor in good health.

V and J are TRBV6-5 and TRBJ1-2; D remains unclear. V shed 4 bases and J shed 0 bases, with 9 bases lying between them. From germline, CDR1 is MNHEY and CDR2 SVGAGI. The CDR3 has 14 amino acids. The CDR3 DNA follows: TGTGCCAGCAGTTTGACGGTTACTAACTATGGCTACACCTTC. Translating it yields CASSLTVTNYGYTF.

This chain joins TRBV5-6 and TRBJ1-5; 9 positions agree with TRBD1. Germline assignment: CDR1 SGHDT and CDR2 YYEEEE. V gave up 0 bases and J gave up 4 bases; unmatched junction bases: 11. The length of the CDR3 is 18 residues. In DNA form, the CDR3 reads TGTGCCAGCAGCTTGGGGGCAACCGGGACAGGGATGAATCAGCCCCAGCATTTT. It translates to CASSLGATGTGMNQPQHF.

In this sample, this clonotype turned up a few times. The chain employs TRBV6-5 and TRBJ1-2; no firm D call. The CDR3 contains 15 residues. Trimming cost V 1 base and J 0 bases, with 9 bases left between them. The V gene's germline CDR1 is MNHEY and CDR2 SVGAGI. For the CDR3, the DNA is TGTGCCAGCAGTTACTTTGCCGGGTCTAACTATGGCTACACCTTC. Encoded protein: CASSYFAGSNYGYTF.

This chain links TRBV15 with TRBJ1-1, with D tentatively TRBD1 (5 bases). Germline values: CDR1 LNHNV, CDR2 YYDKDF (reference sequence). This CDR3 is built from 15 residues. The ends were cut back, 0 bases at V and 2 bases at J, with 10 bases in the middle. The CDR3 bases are TGTGCCACCAGCAGAGATTACGGGGGAAACACTGAAGCTTTCTTT. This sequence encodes CATSRDYGGNTEAFF.

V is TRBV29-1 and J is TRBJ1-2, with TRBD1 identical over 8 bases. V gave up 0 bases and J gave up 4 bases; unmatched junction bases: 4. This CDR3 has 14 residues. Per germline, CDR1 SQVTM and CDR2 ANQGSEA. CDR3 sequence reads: CSVEDQDRVYGYTF. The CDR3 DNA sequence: TGCAGCGTTGAAGATCAGGACAGGGTCTATGGCTACACCTTC.

The CDR3: CASSREPTGYDTQYF. As DNA, the CDR3 is TGTGCCAGCAGCCGCGAGCCCACAGGGTATGATACGCAGTATTTT. The V gene is TRBV3-1, the J gene TRBJ2-3; D is possibly TRBD1 (6 bases). Germline CDR1 LGHDT, CDR2 YNNKEL (reference sequence). CDR3 size: 15 residues. V was trimmed by 4 bases and J by 6 bases, leaving 17 bases between them.